The 23 T cell receptor beta chains below come from one sample, sequenced in a study of blood T cell repertoires in COVID-19. TCRdb keeps only in-frame clones here, not all; method: immunoSEQ multiplex PCR. The top ten hold approximately 2% of the sample, which has more than 250,000 clones, approximately 86% seen once. The specimen was peripheral blood. The receptors shown here come from a woman under 40 who had recovered from COVID-19.

V and J are TRBV6-2 or TRBV6-3 and TRBJ1-2; D is perhaps TRBD1 (6 bases). Germline-derived CDR1 and CDR2 are MNHEY and SVGEGT. Trimming pared 0 bases from V and 5 bases from J, leaving 10 bases between. The CDR3 has 14 amino acids. CDR3 residues: CASSYSDRMYGYTF. DNA for the CDR3: TGTGCCAGCAGTTACTCGGACAGAATGTATGGCTACACCTTC.

The rearrangement joins TRBV4-1 to TRBJ2-7; 7 bases align to TRBD2. This CDR3 comprises 15 residues. The germline V gene has CDR1 MGHRA and CDR2 YSYEKL. Unmatched junction bases numbered 5, after V lost 1 base and J lost 2 bases. The DNA for the CDR3 is TGCGCCAGCAGCCAAGCGGGGCTAGCGGCCTACGAGCAGTACTTC. This translates into CASSQAGLAAYEQYF.

The chain joins TRBV2 to TRBJ2-1, with a possible D match to TRBD2 (6 bases). The CDR3 is 17 amino acids. Germline CDR1 is SNHLY and CDR2 is FYNNEI. V dropped 5 bases and J dropped 8 bases, with 25 bases sitting between them. The CDR3: CASSPIFNSGPGDEQFF. The CDR3 DNA reads TGTGCCAGCAGTCCCATCTTTAATAGCGGACCTGGGGATGAGCAGTTCTTC.

This sequence joins TRBV6-2 or TRBV6-3 and TRBJ2-7, with 7 bases that match TRBD1. The CDR3 has 15 amino acids. CDR1 MNHEY and CDR2 SVGEGT come from the germline V gene. With V trimmed by 0 bases and J by 3 bases, 5 bases remained unmatched. The CDR3 region is CASSYSVGTDYEQYF. CDR3 bases: TGTGCCAGCAGTTACTCTGTGGGGACAGACTACGAGCAGTACTTC.

The chain combines TRBV5-1 with TRBJ1-1; D is undetermined. This CDR3 has 12 amino acids. V lost 7 bases and J lost 5, with 12 bases in between. The germline V gene has CDR1 SGHRS and CDR2 YFSETQ. The chain's CDR3 is CASRAGRTEAFF. DNA of the CDR3: TGCGCCAGCCGGGCGGGAAGGACTGAAGCTTTCTTT.

This clone was observed a single time. V and J are TRBV24-1 and TRBJ2-1; perhaps TRBD1 as D (5 bases). The V end lost 3 bases, the J end lost 8 bases, and 10 bases lay between the germline ends. Germline CDR1 is KGHDR and CDR2 is SFDVKD. This CDR3 comprises 13 residues. The CDR3 is CATSDPGMYEQFF. CDR3 DNA sequence: TGTGCCACCAGTGATCCAGGGATGTATGAGCAGTTCTTC.

The V call is TRBV12-3 or TRBV12-4, the J call TRBJ1-5; a weak D match, TRBD1 (6 bases). Trimming removed 6 bases at V and 5 bases at J, with 11 bases between. This CDR3 is built from 13 residues. The CDR3 reads CASSLYRDQPQHF. The CDR3 DNA is TGTGCCAGCAGCCTATACAGGGATCAGCCCCAGCATTTT.

J is TRBJ1-1 and V is TRBV7-9; 7 bases match TRBD1. V was pared by 5 bases and J by 1 base, with 4 bases of the junction left unmatched. Germline loops: CDR1 SEHNR, CDR2 FQNEAQ (reference sequence). This CDR3 comprises 14 residues. CDR3 residues: CASSRRTGNTEAFF. CDR3 bases: TGTGCCAGCAGCAGGAGGACAGGGAACACTGAAGCTTTCTTT.

The V and J genes are TRBV5-4 and TRBJ1-2, with 10 positions matching TRBD1. After removal of 4 bases from V and 8 bases from J, the junction contained 14 bases not matched to a gene. The length of the CDR3 is 16 residues. The germline V gene encodes CDR1 SGHNT and CDR2 YYREEE (reference sequence). The CDR3, as DNA: TGTGCCAGCAGCCCCGGACAGGGGGAATTACAGGGAGGCTACACCTTC. It translates to CASSPGQGELQGGYTF.

The chain combines TRBV25-1 with TRBJ1-6, with TRBD1 identical over 9 bases. The CDR3 extends over 15 amino acids. The germline CDR1 and CDR2 sequences are MGHDK and SYGVNS. Germline trimming cut 6 bases from V and 7 bases from J; bases unmatched to any gene: 7. CDR3 protein: CASRQTGTGNSPLHF. For the CDR3, the DNA is TGTGCCAGCAGGCAGACCGGGACAGGGAATTCACCCCTCCACTTT.

The chain has TRBV4-1 and TRBJ1-2; 10 bases match TRBD1. V trimming: 3 bases; J trimming: 8 bases; junction bases outside the gene matches: 9. The germline CDR1 and CDR2 sequences are MGHRA and YSYEKL. CDR3 length: 15 amino acids. The CDR3 loop is CASSHPGTGVYGYTF. CDR3 DNA: TGCGCCAGCAGCCACCCCGGGACAGGGGTTTACGGCTACACCTTC.

This chain links TRBV2 with TRBJ1-4, with D uncertain. The germline CDR1 and CDR2 sequences are SNHLY and FYNNEI. The CDR3 contains 14 residues. V was cut by 7 bases and J by 5 bases, with 14 bases left in between. The chain's CDR3 is CASKDGGSNEKLFF. The CDR3, as DNA: TGTGCCAGCAAAGATGGTGGCTCGAATGAAAAACTGTTTTTT.

The chain has TRBV4-2 and TRBJ2-7, with 11 bases that match TRBD1. CDR3 length equals 16 residues. Germline CDR1 and CDR2: LGHNA and YNFKEQ. The junction had 4 bases not matched to a gene; V was cut back by 1 base and J by 2 bases. The CDR3 nucleotides are TGTGCCAGCAGCCAAGGTAGGACAGGGGGCGCCTACGAGCAGTACTTC. Amino acids: CASSQGRTGGAYEQYF.

The genes are TRBV10-3 and TRBJ2-7; D might be TRBD1 (5 bases). The V gene lost 5 bases and the J gene lost 6 bases, with 8 bases spanning the gap. Looked up from germline, CDR1 is ENHRY and CDR2 is SYGVKD. The CDR3 covers 11 residues. The DNA of the CDR3 is TGTGCCATCAGTAGGGGTGGCGAGCAGTACTTC. Protein product: CAISRGGEQYF.

This chain uses TRBV2 with TRBJ2-3, with 8 positions matching TRBD2. V lost 3 bases and J lost 6; bases outside the gene matches: 8. Germline V gene lookup returns CDR1 SNHLY and CDR2 FYNNEI. CDR3 size: 15 residues. This chain's CDR3 is CASSEVLAGRDTQYF. The CDR3 coding sequence is TGTGCCAGCAGTGAGGTCCTAGCGGGCCGGGATACGCAGTATTTT.

This chain joins TRBV19 and TRBJ2-3; D possibly corresponds to TRBD1 (7 bases). The V gene's germline CDR1 is LNHDA and CDR2 SQIVND (reference sequence). The CDR3 has 17 amino acids. Trimming took off 2 bases at V and 2 bases at J, with 17 bases between the two ends. In DNA, the CDR3 is TGTGCCAGTAGTATAAGTGGGGGGACAGTGCTCACAGATACGCAGTATTTT. Translating it yields CASSISGGTVLTDTQYF. Combining the CDR3 with reference TRBV19 and TRBJ2-3 gives the whole variable domain DGGITQSPKYLFRKEGQNVTLSCEQNLNHDAMYWYRQDPGQGLRLIYYSQIVNDFQKGDIAEGYSVSREKKESFPLTVTSAQKNPTAFYLCASSISGGTVLTDTQYFGPGTRLTVL.

The chain has TRBV19 and TRBJ2-7; D is possibly TRBD2 (5 bases). CDR1 LNHDA and CDR2 SQIVND come from the germline V gene (reference sequence). The CDR3 has 13 amino acids. V dropped 5 bases and J dropped 2 bases, with 10 bases sitting between them. CDR3 sequence: CASSPGKAYEQYF. CDR3 coding DNA: TGTGCCAGTAGTCCGGGGAAGGCCTACGAGCAGTACTTC.

This clone has only a few counts. This chain joins TRBV7-9 and TRBJ1-1, with TRBD1 as a possible D gene (6 bases). The V gene lost 3 bases and the J gene lost 7 bases, with 15 bases spanning the gap. The CDR3 loop spans 14 amino acids. Germline CDR1 and CDR2: SEHNR and FQNEAQ (reference sequence). In DNA, the CDR3 is TGTGCCAGCAGCTTGGAGGTGGACAGCGTTGAAGCTTTCTTT. Translation gives CASSLEVDSVEAFF.

The chain uses TRBV6-6 and TRBJ1-1, with TRBD1 identical over 11 bases. Looked up from germline, CDR1 is MNHNY and CDR2 is SVGAGI (reference sequence). The CDR3 extends over 15 amino acids. V was clipped by 4 bases and J by 3 bases; unmatched bases: 4. CDR3 sequence (DNA): TGTGCCAGCAGTTCCGGGACAGGGGGGTACACTGAAGCTTTCTTT. Residues: CASSSGTGGYTEAFF.

The genes are TRBV5-1 and TRBJ2-2; 7 bases line up with TRBD2. V trimming: 0 bases; J trimming: 3 bases; junction bases outside the gene matches: 5. Germline CDR1 reads SGHRS; CDR2 reads YFSETQ. This CDR3 comprises 16 residues. The CDR3 bases are TGCGCCAGCAGCTTGGCCGGCGGGAGTTACACCGGGGAGCTGTTTTTT. Translating gives CASSLAGGSYTGELFF.

V and J are TRBV11-2 and TRBJ1-1; no reliable D call. Trimming took 1 base from V and 5 from J, leaving 11 bases between them. The CDR3 covers 14 residues. Germline V gives CDR1 SGHAT, CDR2 FQNNGV. The CDR3 protein is CASSLVEGGTEAFF. For the CDR3, the DNA is TGTGCCAGCAGCTTAGTTGAGGGAGGAACTGAAGCTTTCTTT.

This clone was counted between two and nine times. The chain joins TRBV29-1 to TRBJ2-7; D remains unclear. Germline CDR1 SQVTM, CDR2 ANQGSEA. The CDR3 sequence is 12 residues long. Trimming left V 7 bases short and J 6 bases short, with 16 bases between. For the CDR3, the DNA is TGCAGCGGTGTGGTGAGGTTCGGCGAGCAGTACTTC. It encodes CSGVVRFGEQYF.

V gene TRBV27 combines with J gene TRBJ2-7; maybe TRBD1 (5 bases). The CDR3 spans 14 residues. Trimming cost V 2 bases and J 0 bases, with 8 bases left between them. In germline, CDR1 is MNHEY, CDR2 SMNVEV (reference sequence). DNA for the CDR3: TGTGCCAGCAGTTTACAACAGGTCTCCTACGAGCAGTACTTC. This sequence encodes CASSLQQVSYEQYF.